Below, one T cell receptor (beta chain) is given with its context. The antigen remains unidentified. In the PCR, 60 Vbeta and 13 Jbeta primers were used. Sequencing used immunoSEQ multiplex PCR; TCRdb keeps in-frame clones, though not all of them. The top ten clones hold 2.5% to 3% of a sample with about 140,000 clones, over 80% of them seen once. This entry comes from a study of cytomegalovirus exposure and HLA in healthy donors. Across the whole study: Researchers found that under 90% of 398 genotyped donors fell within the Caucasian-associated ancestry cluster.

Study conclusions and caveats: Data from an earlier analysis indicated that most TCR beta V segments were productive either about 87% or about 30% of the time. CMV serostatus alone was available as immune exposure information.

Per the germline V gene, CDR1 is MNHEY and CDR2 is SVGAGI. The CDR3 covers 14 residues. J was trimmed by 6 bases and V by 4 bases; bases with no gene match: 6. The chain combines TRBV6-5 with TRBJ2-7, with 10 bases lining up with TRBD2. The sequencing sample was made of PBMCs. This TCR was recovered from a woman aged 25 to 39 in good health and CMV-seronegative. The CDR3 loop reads CASSSSGGALEQYF. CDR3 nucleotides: TGTGCCAGCAGTTCAAGCGGGGGGGCGCTCGAGCAGTACTTC.